The 4 T cell receptor beta chains in this list originate from one sample, sequenced in a study of neurological immune-mediated disorders. TCRdb re-called the 5' RACE reads through MiXCR, storing one row per CDR3 protein. The data show tens of thousands of distinct CDR3 sequences, around 1.9% seen once. Specimen: PBMCs. Source of these receptors: a woman aged 40 to 49 with multiple sclerosis.

This clonotype was picked up many times. This chain uses TRBV6-5 with TRBJ1-1; D remains unclear. The CDR3 covers 14 residues. Germline V lookup: CDR1 MNHEY, CDR2 SVGAGI. Trimming shortened V by 2 bases and J by 3 bases, and 10 bases separated the two germline ends. CDR3 amino acids: CASSYLAGDTEAFF. The CDR3 DNA reads TGTGCCAGCAGTTACCTTGCTGGCGACACTGAAGCTTTCTTT.

This clonotype was seen many times. The chain has TRBV5-1 and TRBJ1-2, with D hard to call. Germline V lookup: CDR1 SGHRS, CDR2 YFSETQ. This CDR3 is 13 amino acids long. Trimming stripped 0 bases from V and 4 bases from J, with 7 bases between. Here the CDR3 reads CASSLEGGYGYTF. The CDR3 nucleotides read TGCGCCAGCAGCTTGGAGGGTGGCTATGGCTACACCTTC.

This clonotype was found many times. CDR3 nucleotide sequence: TGTGCCAGCAGCTTTCTGATGAACACTGAAGCTTTCTTT. Its protein product is CASSFLMNTEAFF. The chain is built from TRBV7-2 and TRBJ1-1; D remains unclear. The length of the CDR3 is 13 residues. V dropped 3 bases and J dropped 0 bases, with 5 bases sitting between them. Germline CDR1 reads SGHTA; CDR2 reads FQGNSA.

This clonotype came up many times. The chain is built from TRBV12-3 or TRBV12-4 and TRBJ1-4, with D possibly TRBD1 on 5 matching bases. CDR3 length equals 13 residues. V lost 1 base to trimming and J lost 10 bases, with 10 bases between them. CDR3 protein: CASSLGGVGKLFF. For the CDR3, the DNA is TGTGCCAGCAGTTTAGGGGGGGTGGGAAAACTGTTTTTT.